This TCR beta chain stems from a study of blood T cell repertoires in COVID-19. Study details: From the United States, Italy and Spain came samples of acute and convalescent COVID-19.

The V end lost 4 bases, the J end lost 2 bases, and 7 bases lay between the germline ends. Germline CDR1 is SGHVS and CDR2 is FQNEAQ. The CDR3 is 13 amino acids. As handled by the study authors: Counts of nucleated cells, estimated from reference gene primer amplification, were obtained. The protocol was immunoSEQ multiplex PCR, while the TCRdb copy is restricted to in-frame clones and leaves out a portion. That table furnishes V, J and clone size, whereas the DNA furnished D and trimming. The sample records 250,000 to 300,000 clones, around nine tenths being singletons. This clonotype was obtained from a woman aged 40-49 years who had recovered from COVID-19. The sequencing sample was made of PBMCs or T cells enriched from blood (not recorded which). This chain joins TRBV7-8 and TRBJ2-3, with D tentatively TRBD1 (5 bases). The CDR3 loop is CASSSGPTDTQYF. CDR3 nucleotides: TGTGCCAGCAGCTCAGGGCCCACAGATACGCAGTATTTT. Filled out from reference TRBV7-8 and TRBJ2-3, the complete variable domain reads GAGVSQSPRYKVAKRGQDVALRCDPISGHVSLFWYQQALGQGPEFLTYFQNEAQLDKSGLPSDRFFAERPEGSVSTLKIQRTQQEDSAVYLCASSSGPTDTQYFGPGTRLTVL.